This TCR beta chain was sequenced for a study of blood T cell repertoires in COVID-19. Background on the study: Samples came from the United States, Italy and Spain, spanning acute and convalescent COVID-19. PBMCs, B-cell-depleted T cells, or T cells were the source of the cDNA or gDNA that made up the material.

Assay: immunoSEQ multiplex PCR; the TCRdb copy retains only in-frame clones and omits some. The table has roughly 39,000 clones, around 87% seen once. This CDR3 has 15 amino acids. The V gene's germline CDR1 is LGHDT and CDR2 YNNKEL (reference sequence). The ends lost 4 bases at V and 1 base at J; junction bases unmatched: 3. The receptor was isolated from a young man with active or convalescent COVID-19. The rearrangement uses TRBV3-1 (or the pseudogene TRBV3-2) and TRBJ2-2; 7 bases are shared with TRBD2. Specimen: peripheral blood. The CDR3 DNA follows: TGTGCCAGCAGCCGATCTAGCGGGAACACCGGGGAGCTGTTTTTT. Protein product: CASSRSSGNTGELFF.